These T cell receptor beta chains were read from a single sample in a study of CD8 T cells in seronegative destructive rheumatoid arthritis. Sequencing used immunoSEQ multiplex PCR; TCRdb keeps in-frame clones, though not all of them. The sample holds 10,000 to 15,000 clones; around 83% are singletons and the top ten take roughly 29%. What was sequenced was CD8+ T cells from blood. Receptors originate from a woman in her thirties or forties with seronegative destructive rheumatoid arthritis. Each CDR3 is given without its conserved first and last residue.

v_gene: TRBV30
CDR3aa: AWSYTMGVGQF

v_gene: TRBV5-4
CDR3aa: ASSPMGDYPDDEQF

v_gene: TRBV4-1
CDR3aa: ASSQLTGSNQPQH

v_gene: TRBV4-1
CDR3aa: ASSQPGQGAGANVLT

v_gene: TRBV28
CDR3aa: ASSYNWGGTEAF

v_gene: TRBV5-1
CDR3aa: ASSEGQYEETQY

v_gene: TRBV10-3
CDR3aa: AIRSPGLAGSETQY

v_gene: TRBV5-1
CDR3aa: ASSLAGGVSYNEQF

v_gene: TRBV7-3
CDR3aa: ASSLTVASGGAGQF

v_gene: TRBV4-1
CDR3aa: ASSRGEGVNEKLF

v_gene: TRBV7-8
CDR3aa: ASSTLRAGIETQY

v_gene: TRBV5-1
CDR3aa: ASSSRTGNNYGYT

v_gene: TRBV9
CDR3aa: ASSRGGLQETQY

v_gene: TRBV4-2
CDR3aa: ASSPLAGRNEQF

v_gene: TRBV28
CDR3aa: ASQLAENTEAF

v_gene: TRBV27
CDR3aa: ASSSNSGGAQF

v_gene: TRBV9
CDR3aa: ASSLAGTSDYEQY

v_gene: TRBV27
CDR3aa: ASRSLAGAQETQY

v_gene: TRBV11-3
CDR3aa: ASSLVSDTGELF

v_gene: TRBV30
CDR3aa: AYPVGGYGYT

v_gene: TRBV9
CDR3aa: ASSREGRAVDGYT

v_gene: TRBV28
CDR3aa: ASSSPSSTDTQY

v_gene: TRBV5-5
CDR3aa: ASIQDRREETQY

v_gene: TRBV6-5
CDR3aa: ASSSGTSSGELF

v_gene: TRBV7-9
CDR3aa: ASSLGGEVTDTQY

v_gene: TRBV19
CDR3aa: ASSMDRGGTEAF

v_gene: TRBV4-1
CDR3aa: ASSQDPGGRETQY

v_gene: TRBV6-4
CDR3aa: ASSDRAGASTDTQY

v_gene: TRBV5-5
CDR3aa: ASSLWTGVYNEQF

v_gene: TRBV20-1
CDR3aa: SARTSGQY

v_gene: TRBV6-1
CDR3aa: ASSELIGGNTEAF

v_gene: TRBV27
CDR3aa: ATWAGGNEQF

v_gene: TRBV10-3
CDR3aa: AISEGGRLF

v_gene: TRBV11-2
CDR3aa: ASSFHLAFEQF

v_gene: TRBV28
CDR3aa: ASSFGGHNEQF